This is a list of T cell receptor beta chains from one sample in a study of T cells in Graves' hyperthyroidism and ophthalmopathy. Each CDR3 protein is one row after TCRdb ran MiXCR on the multiplex PCR reads. The top ten hold less than 4.5% of the sample, which has 600,000 to 650,000 distinct CDR3 sequences, 16% seen once. Sequences were obtained from blood. These receptors came from a woman aged 25 to 45 with Graves' hyperthyroidism. Each CDR3 is given with its conserved first and last residue. A D gene is named only where the DNA matches it firmly. Expanded clones are given a class, and other clones once, few, many or no size at all.

>TRBD2|TRBV6-2/TRBV6-3|.|TRBJ2-1
TGTGCCAGCAGCCGCGGGACTAGCGGATGGAGCTCCTACAATGAGCAGTTCTTC
CASSRGTSGWSSYNEQFF
>.|TRBV9|.|TRBJ2-1
TGTGCCAGCAGCGTAGGAACGTCCTCCTACAATGGGCAGTTCTTC
CASSVGTSSYNGQFF
>TRBD1|TRBV28|.|TRBJ1-1
TGTGCCAGCACTAGACAGGGAGTACTCACTGAAGCTTTCTTT
CASTRQGVLTEAFF
>TRBD2|TRBV20-1|many|TRBJ2-1
TGCAGTGCCCAACCGGGACTAGCGACCCTTCAGGCGCACAATGAGCAGTTCTTC
CSAQPGLATLQAHNEQFF
>TRBD1|TRBV7-8|many|TRBJ2-5
TGTGCCAGCAGGGTAACAGGGGGTTTGTACTTC
CASRVTGGLYF
>.|TRBV6-9|.|TRBJ2-5
TGTGCCAGCAGTTCTTATGGGGGTATCGGTGGGAAGACCCAGTACTTC
CASSSYGGIGGKTQYF
>.|TRBV4-1|.|TRBJ1-5
TGCGCCAGCAGCCAAGAAATGTATAGCAATCAGCCCCAGCATTTT
CASSQEMYSNQPQHF
>.|TRBV6-6|many|TRBJ2-3
TGTGCCAGCAGTTACTCGAGCAGGGAAGTGCCAGATACGCAGTATTTT
CASSYSSREVPDTQYF
>.|TRBV7-6|many|TRBJ2-7
TGTGCCAGCAGCCCAAGGACAGCCAGCCCCACCTACGAGCAGTACTTC
CASSPRTASPTYEQYF
>TRBD2|TRBV30|many|TRBJ2-1
TGTGCCTGGACGGGACTAGCAAACAATGAGCAGTTCTTC
CAWTGLANNEQFF
>.|TRBV19|.|TRBJ2-1
TGTGCCAGTAGCCCGTTCTTGGGGTCCTTCTACCTTTACAATGAGCAGTTCTTC
CASSPFLGSFYLYNEQFF
>.|TRBV19|.|TRBJ2-7
TGTGCCAGTAGTATGAGGGGGGACTACGAGCAGTACTTC
CASSMRGDYEQYF
>.|TRBV30|many|TRBJ2-3
TGTGCCTGGAGTGTACGGGGGGCAGCCTTGTGGGATACGCAGTATTTT
CAWSVRGAALWDTQYF
>TRBD1|TRBV27|many|TRBJ2-7
TGTGCCAGCAGTATAGGGACAGGGGGTTACTCCTACGAGCAGTACTTC
CASSIGTGGYSYEQYF
>.|TRBV6-2/TRBV6-3|.|TRBJ2-2
TGTGCCAGCAGTAACCGGGACATAAACACCGGGGAGCTGTTTTTT
CASSNRDINTGELFF
>.|TRBV20-1|few|TRBJ2-7
TGCAGTGCTAGAGATAAAGGCAGGGGACGACACGAGCAGTACTTC
CSARDKGRGRHEQYF
>TRBD2|TRBV4-2|few|TRBJ2-1
TGTGCCAGCAGCCATCAACTAGCGGGAGCCTACAATGAGCAGTTCTTC
CASSHQLAGAYNEQFF
>.|TRBV10-1|few|TRBJ2-3
TGCGCCGGCAGTGAGTCGAGGACAGGGAGGGCAGATACGCAGTATTTT
CAGSESRTGRADTQYF
>TRBD1|TRBV5-1|many|TRBJ2-7
TGCGCCAGCAGCTTGGCGGACAGGGGGCTATACGAGCAGTACTTC
CASSLADRGLYEQYF
>.|TRBV7-8|few|TRBJ2-1
TGTGCCAGCAGCTTTTCTTTCAATGAGCAGTTCTTC
CASSFSFNEQFF
>.|TRBV5-1|.|TRBJ2-1
TGCGCCAGCAGGGGGGACGGCTCCTACAATGAGCAGTTCTTC
CASRGDGSYNEQFF
>.|TRBV4-1|.|TRBJ2-3
TGCGCCAGCAGATCTGTCGCGGGCGTGAACGGAGATACGCAGTATTTT
CASRSVAGVNGDTQYF
>.|TRBV7-2|many|TRBJ1-3
TGTGCCAGCAGAATTGCCTCTGGAAACACCATATATTTT
CASRIASGNTIYF
>.|TRBV10-3|.|TRBJ2-5
TGTGCCATCAGTGAGTCCGGGGGCGGCAGCCACTCTTCGACCCAGTACTTC
CAISESGGGSHSSTQYF
>.|TRBV27|.|TRBJ2-7
TGTGCCAGCAGTTTACAGAGCGGCTACGAGCAGTACTTC
CASSLQSGYEQYF
>.|TRBV12-3/TRBV12-4|many|TRBJ2-2
TGTGCCAGCACCCAGAACACCGGGGAGCTGTTTTTT
CASTQNTGELFF
>TRBD2|TRBV7-2|.|TRBJ2-7
TGTGCCAGCACGGGACTAGCGGGAGGGGACTACGAGCAGTACTTC
CASTGLAGGDYEQYF
>.|TRBV12-3/TRBV12-4|many|TRBJ1-5
TGTGCCAGCAAGGAATCTGGTAGCAATCAGCCCCAGCATTTT
CASKESGSNQPQHF
>.|TRBV6-2/TRBV6-3|many|TRBJ2-7
TGTGCCAGCAGTTACTTAGCCCGACTTTCCTACGAGCAGTACTTC
CASSYLARLSYEQYF
>TRBD2|TRBV20-1|many|TRBJ2-7
TGCAGTGCTAGGACTAGCGGGAGGAAGTACGAGCAGTACTTC
CSARTSGRKYEQYF
>.|TRBV28|many|TRBJ2-2
TGTGCCAGCAGTTTAGGAACTGACTGGGCCGGGGAGCTGTTTTTT
CASSLGTDWAGELFF
>.|TRBV30|few|TRBJ2-7
TGTGCCTGGAGTGCGGAAGTTTCCTACGAGCAGTACTTC
CAWSAEVSYEQYF
>TRBD2|TRBV29-1|many|TRBJ2-7
TGCAGCGTCCTTACGGGAGGTGGGTACGAGCAGTACTTC
CSVLTGGGYEQYF
>.|TRBV12-3/TRBV12-4|.|TRBJ1-6
TGTGCCAGCAGGCAAGGGCCCTTTAATTCACCCCTCCACTTT
CASRQGPFNSPLHF
>TRBD1|TRBV12-3/TRBV12-4|few|TRBJ2-7
TGTGCCAGCAAAAGACAGGGGGATTGGTCCTTTTCCTACGAGCAGTACTTC
CASKRQGDWSFSYEQYF
>.|TRBV3-1|few|TRBJ2-7
TGTGCCAGCAGCCGACCGGGACTCTTATACGAGCAGTACTTC
CASSRPGLLYEQYF
>.|TRBV5-1|.|TRBJ1-5
TGCGCCAGCAGACGGGACACCAGCAATCAGCCCCAGCATTTT
CASRRDTSNQPQHF
>TRBD1|TRBV4-1|few|TRBJ2-7
TGCGCCAGCAGCCACCCGGGACAGGGGGCCGGCTACGAGCAGTACTTC
CASSHPGQGAGYEQYF
>.|TRBV13|many|TRBJ1-1
TGTGCCAGCAGCTTCGCTTTGACTGAAGCTTTCTTT
CASSFALTEAFF
>.|TRBV11-3|.|TRBJ2-1
TGCGCCAGCAGCCTGGCGACCTCCTACAATGAGCAGTTCTTC
CASSLATSYNEQFF
>TRBD1|TRBV5-8|few|TRBJ1-5
TGTGCCAGCAGCTTAAGACAGGGTACAGGCAATCAGCCCCAGCATTTT
CASSLRQGTGNQPQHF
>TRBD1|TRBV10-1|many|TRBJ1-1
TGCGCCAGCAGTGAGCCCCGGGACAGGGGTAAAGAAGCTTTCTTT
CASSEPRDRGKEAFF
>TRBD2|TRBV7-3|.|TRBJ2-5
TGTGCCAGCAGCTCGGGACTAGCGGGAGTAGCACGGGAGACCCAGTACTTC
CASSSGLAGVARETQYF
>.|TRBV9|.|TRBJ2-5
TGTGCCAGCAGCCCCACCACTTCGGGGACCCAGTACTTC
CASSPTTSGTQYF
>.|TRBV5-4|many|TRBJ1-1
TGTGCCAGCAGCTTGGAGGGCAGGGTTAACACTGAAGCTTTCTTT
CASSLEGRVNTEAFF
>.|TRBV2|many|TRBJ1-1
TGTGCCAGCAGCCGACAGTCTATAGGCATGAACACTGAAGCTTTCTTT
CASSRQSIGMNTEAFF
>.|TRBV7-8|many|TRBJ2-1
TGTGCCAGCAGCTTAAACAGGGTCAATGAGCAGTTCTTC
CASSLNRVNEQFF
>.|TRBV5-1|many|TRBJ2-3
TGCGCCAGCAGTTCCCAGGGTGGTGTTTTCACAGATACGCAGTATTTT
CASSSQGGVFTDTQYF
>TRBD1|TRBV18|many|TRBJ1-3
TGTGCCAGCTCACCACCCGGGACAGTTGGAAACACCATATATTTT
CASSPPGTVGNTIYF
>TRBD2|TRBV20-1|many|TRBJ2-7
TGCAGTGCTAGAGATGCGGAGCGGGAGAGAATCTACGAGCAGTACTTC
CSARDAERERIYEQYF
>.|TRBV5-6|.|TRBJ2-2
TGTGCCAGCAGCTTGAGACCTGCACACAGAGATAAACCTCGTAACACCGGGGAGCTGTTTTTT
CASSLRPAHRDKPRNTGELFF
>.|TRBV20-1|few|TRBJ1-2
TGCAGTGCTAGTCAAGGGCCCTCTCTCTATGGCTACACCTTC
CSASQGPSLYGYTF
>TRBD2|TRBV12-3/TRBV12-4|many|TRBJ2-1
TGTGCCAGCAGTCCCCGGTTAGCGGGAGGGCCCAATGAGCAGTTCTTC
CASSPRLAGGPNEQFF
>.|TRBV6-1|.|TRBJ2-7
TGTGCCAGCAGTTACGGGCAGGGACGCTCCTACGAGCAGTACTTC
CASSYGQGRSYEQYF
>.|TRBV5-1|.|TRBJ2-7
TGCGCCAGCAGCTTGACGGGGCTCTACGAGCAGTACTTC
CASSLTGLYEQYF
>TRBD2|TRBV6-1|many|TRBJ2-2
TGTGCCAGCAAACCTATAGCGGGAAGAGCGAACACCGGGGAGCTGTTTTTT
CASKPIAGRANTGELFF
>.|TRBV28|many|TRBJ2-7
TGTGCCAGCAGTTTATTCCTGTCTCCCTACGAGCAGTACTTC
CASSLFLSPYEQYF
>.|TRBV28|many|TRBJ2-7
TGTGCCAGCAGCCCTGAGGGGCAACTGTATCCCGAGCAGTACTTC
CASSPEGQLYPEQYF
>.|TRBV29-1|few|TRBJ1-2
TGCAGCGTTGAAAACTATGGCTACACCTTC
CSVENYGYTF